The 7 T cell receptor beta chains below all came from one sample that was sequenced in a study of identical twins. TCRdb used MiXCR to reprocess the 5' RACE reads, holding one entry per CDR3 protein. Here the sample spans nearly 650,000 distinct CDR3 sequences, just over 7% being singletons. These same data were also listed under a study on yellow fever vaccine responses in identical twins.

Sequencing was done on a sample of PBMCs. All receptors derive from a woman aged 18-29 years in good health.

The chain couples TRBV4-1 to TRBJ2-1; possible D gene TRBD1, 6 bases. The germline gives CDR1 MGHRA, CDR2 YSYEKL. CDR3 length equals 16 residues. With 5 bases removed from V and 4 bases from J, the gap between germline ends came to 18 bases. CDR3: CASSYGRGSAYNEQFF. In nucleotides, the CDR3 is TGCGCCAGCAGCTATGGCAGGGGCTCGGCTTACAATGAGCAGTTCTTC.

A few counts support this clonotype. V and J are TRBV19 and TRBJ2-6, with D unresolved. The CDR3 is 16 residues long. Between the trimmed V and J ends, which lost 8 bases and 0 bases, there was a span of 14 bases. In germline, CDR1 is LNHDA, CDR2 SQIVND (reference sequence). CDR3 coding DNA: TGTGCCAGTGGCTTGGTAAAAAGCTCTGGGGCCAACGTCCTGACTTTC. It yields the protein CASGLVKSSGANVLTF.

In this sample, this clonotype turned up a few times. The gene calls are TRBV25-1 and TRBJ2-4; no clear D gene. The CDR3 loop spans 19 amino acids. Germline V gene lookup returns CDR1 MGHDK and CDR2 SYGVNS. Between the trimmed V and J ends, which lost 3 bases and 0 bases, there was a span of 21 bases. This chain's CDR3 is CASSDVGASQTIAKNIQYF. The CDR3 bases are TGTGCCAGCAGTGATGTCGGAGCGTCACAGACGATAGCCAAAAACATTCAGTACTTC.

This clonotype has at least ten counts. J is TRBJ1-2 and V is TRBV5-1; tentative D call: TRBD1 (6 bases). The CDR3 is made up of 15 amino acids. V dropped 1 base and J dropped 4 bases, with 14 bases sitting between them. Germline CDR1 reads SGHRS; CDR2 reads YFSETQ. CDR3 coding DNA: TGCGCCAGCAGCTTGCAGGGGCCCAATGTCTATGGCTACACCTTC. It is translated as CASSLQGPNVYGYTF.

The chain has TRBV19 and TRBJ2-3; TRBD2 matches at 8 bases. The J segment lost 3 bases and the V segment lost 6 bases, leaving 11 bases of the junction unmatched. The CDR3 has 16 amino acids. Germline CDR1 is LNHDA and CDR2 is SQIVND (reference sequence). This chain's CDR3 is CASSGGKIAGTDTQYF. The CDR3 DNA is TGTGCCAGTAGCGGAGGAAAGATAGCGGGGACAGATACGCAGTATTTT.

This clonotype was counted only a few times. An end of the junction differs from the germline gene, which may be a read error. The chain links TRBV20-1 to TRBJ2-3, with D possibly TRBD1 on 5 matching bases. The germline V gene has CDR1 DFQATT and CDR2 SNEGSKA (reference sequence). The CDR3 sequence is 15 residues long. The CDR3 coding sequence is TGCTGTGCCATATTGACAGTTCGGAACACAGATACGCAGTATTTT. Protein sequence: CCAILTVRNTDTQYF.

This clonotype was seen more than once but under ten times. The J gene is TRBJ1-1, the V gene TRBV4-2; D may be TRBD1 (5 bases). The CDR3 is 15 residues long. V was shortened by 4 bases and J by 1 base, with 13 bases between the two germline ends. Germline V gene sequence: CDR1 LGHNA, CDR2 YNFKEQ. CDR3: CASSPIQGQNTEAFF. The DNA of the CDR3 is TGTGCCAGCAGCCCAATTCAGGGTCAGAACACTGAAGCTTTCTTT.